Presented here are 8 T cell receptor beta chains from one specimen sequenced in a study of cytomegalovirus exposure and HLA in healthy donors. PCR employed 60 Vbeta and 13 Jbeta primers. Sequencing used immunoSEQ multiplex PCR; TCRdb keeps in-frame clones, though not all of them. The table lists approximately 100,000 clones, with around 0.59% in the top ten. Sequencing was carried out using PBMCs. These receptors all come from a man in his forties or fifties in good health and CMV-seronegative.

The chain carries TRBV10-1 and TRBJ2-3, with 7 bases that match TRBD1. Germline-derived CDR1 and CDR2 are WNHNN and SYGVQD (reference sequence). CDR3 size: 17 residues. After removal of 5 bases from V and 4 bases from J, the junction contained 15 bases not matched to a gene. The CDR3, as DNA: TGCGCCAGCAGTAGAGCCGACTCTATTACAGGGGCAGATACGCAGTATTTT. The encoded protein is CASSRADSITGADTQYF.

The chain has TRBV7-9 and TRBJ1-2; a possible D gene is TRBD1 (6 bases). CDR1 is SEHNR, CDR2 FQNEAQ, per germline (reference sequence). V was shortened by 5 bases and J by 7 bases, with 14 bases between the two germline ends. The CDR3 is 13 residues long. CDR3 in amino acids: CASSPGTSVGYTF. DNA of the CDR3: TGTGCCAGCAGCCCCGGGACATCAGTTGGCTACACCTTC.

The chain employs TRBV10-1 and TRBJ2-7; 9 nucleotides agree with TRBD1. The length of the CDR3 is 17 residues. From germline, CDR1 is WNHNN and CDR2 SYGVQD (reference sequence). The V gene end was trimmed by 3 bases and the J gene end by 0 bases; junction bases not matched to a gene: 9. The CDR3 here is CASSDFRGTGSSYEQYF. CDR3 nucleotide sequence: TGCGCCAGCAGTGATTTTAGGGGGACAGGGAGCTCCTACGAGCAGTACTTC.

The gene calls are TRBV7-9 and TRBJ1-2; D perhaps matches TRBD1 (6 bases). The CDR3 loop spans 15 amino acids. The ends were cut back, 4 bases at V and 2 bases at J, with 14 bases in the middle. CDR1 is SEHNR and CDR2 is FQNEAQ in the germline V gene (reference sequence). CDR3 DNA: TGTGCCAGCAGCTCCCGGGACACGAAAAACTATGGCTACACCTTC. Translation gives CASSSRDTKNYGYTF.

The V and J genes are TRBV10-3 and TRBJ2-5, with 10 nucleotides matching TRBD1. CDR1 ENHRY and CDR2 SYGVKD come from the germline V gene. Trimming took 7 bases from V and 2 from J; bases not matched to a gene: 7. The CDR3 is 15 residues long. The CDR3: CAINQGQGGQETQYF. The CDR3 bases are TGTGCCATCAACCAAGGACAGGGGGGACAAGAGACCCAGTACTTC.

The CDR3 bases are TGTGCCAGCTCACCCGCCCTAGATCAGCCCCAGCATTTT. Protein: CASSPALDQPQHF. The genes are TRBV18 and TRBJ1-5; D remains ambiguous. V lost 3 bases, J lost 5 bases, and 8 bases lay in between. CDR1 KGHSH and CDR2 LQKENI come from the germline V gene. The CDR3 sequence is 13 residues long.

The V gene is TRBV6-6, the J gene TRBJ2-3, with a possible D match to TRBD2 (6 bases). CDR1 MNHNY and CDR2 SVGAGI come from the germline V gene (reference sequence). The V end was cut by 2 bases, the J end by 6 bases, with 6 bases between. The CDR3 runs to 12 residues. The CDR3 protein is CASSYGRDTQYF. For the CDR3, the DNA is TGTGCCAGCAGTTACGGGAGGGATACGCAGTATTTT.

J is TRBJ2-3 and V is TRBV11-1; D call uncertain. The V end was cut by 4 bases, the J end by 1 base, with 15 bases between. Germline V CDR1 and CDR2: SGHAT, FQDESV (reference sequence). The CDR3 is 16 amino acids. This CDR3 reads CASSSNPLEGTDTQYF. The CDR3 DNA follows: TGTGCCAGCAGCTCCAACCCCCTCGAGGGCACAGATACGCAGTATTTT.